A single sample gave rise to the 23 T cell receptor beta chains below, sequenced in a study of shared clonotypes between healthy human individuals. The protocol was immunoSEQ multiplex PCR, while the TCRdb copy is restricted to in-frame clones and leaves out a portion. In the table there are 2,500,000 or so clones, around 94% of which are singletons. Sequencing was carried out using naive CD4+ T cells sorted from blood. Subset in this sample: CD45RA+ positively selected. These receptors originate from a man aged 18 to 29 in good health.

The chain recombines TRBV5-1 with TRBJ2-3, with 8 bases identical to TRBD2. The CDR3 length is 15 residues. J was trimmed by 2 bases and V by 2 bases; bases with no gene match: 4. Germline V gene data show CDR1 as SGHRS and CDR2 as YFSETQ. CDR3 protein: CASSFAGGFTDTQYF. The CDR3 coding sequence is TGCGCCAGCAGCTTCGCGGGAGGCTTCACAGATACGCAGTATTTT.

The CDR3 sequence: CASSSRDRFYEQYF. The DNA of the CDR3 is TGTGCCAGTAGTTCGCGGGACAGGTTTTACGAGCAGTACTTC. The rearrangement uses TRBV19 and TRBJ2-7; 8 bases fit TRBD1. This CDR3 has 14 residues. Germline-derived CDR1 and CDR2 are LNHDA and SQIVND (reference sequence). V shed 5 bases, J shed 4 bases, and the junction held 7 bases outside the gene matches. Complete variable domain (other parts from reference TRBV19 and TRBJ2-7): DGGITQSPKYLFRKEGQNVTLSCEQNLNHDAMYWYRQDPGQGLRLIYYSQIVNDFQKGDIAEGYSVSREKKESFPLTVTSAQKNPTAFYLCASSSRDRFYEQYFGPGTRLTVT.

The CDR3: CASTFGTGLFYEQYF. The CDR3 DNA reads as TGTGCCAGCACCTTCGGGACAGGTCTTTTCTACGAGCAGTACTTC. The chain couples TRBV7-2 to TRBJ2-7, with 8 positions matching TRBD1. The CDR3 totals 15 residues. In germline, CDR1 is SGHTA, CDR2 FQGNSA. Trimming cost V 7 bases and J 3 bases; bases outside gene matches: 11.

This chain joins TRBV5-1 and TRBJ2-5; 7 bases map to TRBD1. This CDR3 is 16 amino acids long. After removal of 2 bases from V and 2 bases from J, the junction contained 9 bases not matched to a gene. Germline CDR1 SGHRS, CDR2 YFSETQ. The DNA for the CDR3 is TGCGCCAGCAGCTTAACTGACAGGGACAAACAAGAGACCCAGTACTTC. Translating it yields CASSLTDRDKQETQYF. The variable domain in full, completed from reference TRBV5-1 and TRBJ2-5, reads KAGVTQTPRYLIKTRGQQVTLSCSPISGHRSVSWYQQTPGQGLQFLFEYFSETQRNKGNFPGRFSGRQFSNSRSEMNVSTLELGDSALYLCASSLTDRDKQETQYFGPGTRLLVL.

V gene TRBV7-9 combines with J gene TRBJ2-7, with TRBD1 identical over 9 bases. V was pared by 6 bases and J by 4 bases, with 10 bases of the junction left unmatched. The CDR3 sequence is 15 residues long. From germline, CDR1 is SEHNR and CDR2 FQNEAQ (reference sequence). For the CDR3, the DNA is TGTGCCAGCAGTTATCCCGGGACAGGGAGATACGAGCAGTACTTC. It specifies CASSYPGTGRYEQYF.

The chain has TRBV6-5 and TRBJ2-2; D ambiguous. The CDR3 consists of 15 residues. CDR1 and CDR2 (germline): MNHEY, SVGAGI. V was cut by 4 bases and J by 4 bases, with 13 bases left in between. The CDR3 sequence: CASSFMVSATGELFF. In nucleotides, the CDR3 is TGTGCCAGCAGTTTTATGGTCAGCGCCACCGGGGAGCTGTTTTTT.

This clone was observed once. The rearrangement uses TRBV10-1 and TRBJ2-1; 8 bases fit TRBD1. Germline values: CDR1 WNHNN, CDR2 SYGVQD (reference sequence). The CDR3 totals 15 residues. The V segment lost 2 bases and the J segment 4 bases; nucleotides outside the gene matches: 4. The CDR3, as DNA: TGCGCCAGCAGTGAGCCAAGGACAGGGTACAATGAGCAGTTCTTC. Translation gives CASSEPRTGYNEQFF.

The chain has TRBV28 and TRBJ2-4; D might be TRBD2 (6 bases). Germline V gene lookup returns CDR1 MDHEN and CDR2 SYDVKM. This CDR3 spans 19 amino acids. The V gene lost 10 bases and the J gene lost 0 bases, with 28 bases spanning the gap. The CDR3 sequence: CAILLEGPQKIQAKNIQYF. In nucleotides, the CDR3 is TGTGCCATCTTACTGGAGGGGCCCCAGAAGATACAAGCCAAAAACATTCAGTACTTC.

A note on this clone: Different DNA sequences within this sample yield the same CDR3. This chain links TRBV2 with TRBJ1-2; D call uncertain. This CDR3 comprises 13 residues. V was trimmed by 3 bases and J by 5 bases, leaving 10 bases between them. In germline, CDR1 is SNHLY, CDR2 FYNNEI. The CDR3 protein is CASSDRAAYGYTF. The CDR3 DNA reads TGTGCCAGCAGTGATAGGGCAGCTTATGGCTACACCTTC.

Details on this clone: In the same sample, other DNA sequences code for this CDR3. The chain combines TRBV21-1 with TRBJ2-4. TRBV21-1 is labeled a pseudogene. The CDR3 has 14 residues. CDR3: CASSKGWAKNIQYF. In DNA form, the CDR3 reads TGTGCCAGCAGCAAAGGATGGGCCAAAAACATTCAGTACTTC.

The chain employs TRBV6-1 and TRBJ1-5; 8 bases are a match to TRBD1. The V segment lost 3 bases and the J segment 7 bases; nucleotides outside the gene matches: 5. The CDR3 contains 14 residues. Looked up from germline, CDR1 is MNHNS and CDR2 is SASEGT. CDR3 bases: TGTGCCAGCAGTGATACAGGGGGTCCCCAGCCCCAGCATTTT. Protein: CASSDTGGPQPQHF.

The chain has TRBV9 and TRBJ2-7; D might be TRBD2 (5 bases). CDR3 length: 16 amino acids. Trimming stripped 4 bases from V and 0 bases from J, with 17 bases between. The germline gives CDR1 SGDLS, CDR2 YYNGEE. CDR3 loop: CASSTTPSAGSYEQYF. The DNA of the CDR3 is TGTGCCAGCAGCACGACCCCTTCGGCGGGCTCCTACGAGCAGTACTTC.

CDR3: CASSFKKGTALTRDTIYF. For the CDR3, the DNA is TGTGCCAGCAGCTTTAAGAAGGGGACAGCCCTCACGAGGGACACCATATATTTT. The chain combines TRBV5-7 with TRBJ1-3; the match to TRBD1 covers 7 bases. TRBV5-7 is an open reading frame, and its role is uncertain. The CDR3 is made up of 18 amino acids. The V and J ends lost 2 bases and 8 bases, in that order; junction bases with no gene match: 19.

This clone was counted a few times. V usage is TRBV2 and J usage is TRBJ1-6; 10 bases agree with TRBD1. This CDR3 contains 16 residues. V lost 6 bases to trimming and J lost 7 bases; unmatched junction nucleotides: 9. From germline, CDR1 is SNHLY and CDR2 FYNNEI. CDR3 residues: CASRPGTGALNSPLHF. The CDR3 DNA sequence: TGTGCCAGCAGGCCCGGGACAGGGGCATTAAATTCACCCCTCCACTTT.

This clone was counted between two and nine times. The sample contains more than one DNA sequence encoding this CDR3. This chain links TRBV28 with TRBJ2-2; the D is unclear. The CDR3 totals 13 residues. Germline CDR1 reads MDHEN; CDR2 reads SYDVKM. V lost 5 bases to trimming and J lost 1 base, with 5 bases between them. CDR3 sequence: CASSRRNTGELFF. CDR3 bases: TGTGCCAGCAGTCGCCGGAACACCGGGGAGCTGTTTTTT.

This chain connects TRBV19 to TRBJ1-4, with 10 bases lining up with TRBD1. The CDR3 sequence is 15 residues long. The germline CDR1 and CDR2 sequences are LNHDA and SQIVND (reference sequence). V lost 5 bases to trimming and J lost 4 bases; unmatched junction nucleotides: 4. The CDR3 reads CASSRDRGLNEKLFF. CDR3 bases: TGTGCCAGTAGTCGAGACAGGGGGCTTAATGAAAAACTGTTTTTT.

V usage is TRBV10-2 and J usage is TRBJ1-2, with D tentatively TRBD1 (6 bases). The germline V gene encodes CDR1 WSHSY and CDR2 SAAADI. This CDR3 has 14 amino acids. With 0 bases removed from V and 4 bases from J, the gap between germline ends came to 9 bases. The CDR3 nucleotides are TGCGCCAGCAGTGAGTCGAAAGGGGGCTATGGCTACACCTTC. Its protein product is CASSESKGGYGYTF.

A note on this clone: The same CDR3 also results from other DNA sequences found in this sample. This sequence joins TRBV5-1 and TRBJ2-5, with 10 bases matching TRBD1. Germline values: CDR1 SGHRS, CDR2 YFSETQ. After removal of 4 bases from V and 4 bases from J, the junction contained 7 bases not matched to a gene. This CDR3 contains 15 residues. The CDR3 DNA reads as TGCGCCAGCAGCCCGGGACAGGGGATCGGAGAGACCCAGTACTTC. It is translated as CASSPGQGIGETQYF.

This chain connects TRBV5-5 to TRBJ1-1; D unresolved. Between the trimmed V and J ends, which lost 0 bases and 0 bases, there was a span of 9 bases. The CDR3 contains 15 residues. Germline CDR1 and CDR2: SGHKS and YYEKEE (reference sequence). CDR3 in DNA: TGTGCCAGCAGCTTGGCCGGTATCCTGAACACTGAAGCTTTCTTT. Protein product: CASSLAGILNTEAFF.

Here the CDR3 reads CASSYGGTSQETQYF. In DNA form, the CDR3 reads TGTGCCAGCAGTTACGGCGGGACGTCGCAAGAGACCCAGTACTTC. The chain carries TRBV6-5 and TRBJ2-5; D perhaps matches TRBD2 (6 bases). The germline CDR1 and CDR2 sequences are MNHEY and SVGAGI. V lost 2 bases and J 2 bases, leaving 12 bases between the germline ends. This CDR3 region has 15 residues.

The chain joins TRBV9 to TRBJ2-2; D call uncertain. CDR3 length: 16 residues. Trimming pared 0 bases from V and 4 bases from J, leaving 13 bases between. The V gene's germline CDR1 is SGDLS and CDR2 YYNGEE. The CDR3 loop is CASSVAVAPGTGELFF. The CDR3 DNA is TGTGCCAGCAGCGTAGCGGTTGCTCCGGGCACCGGGGAGCTGTTTTTT.

CDR3 bases: TGCGCCAGCAGCCTCTCCCCCAGGACTGGGGCCAACGTCCTGACTTTC. This translates into CASSLSPRTGANVLTF. The rearrangement links TRBV5-1 to TRBJ2-6; D uncertain. The CDR3 length is 16 residues. V was trimmed by 4 bases and J by 2 bases, leaving 13 bases between them. Per the germline V gene, CDR1 is SGHRS and CDR2 is YFSETQ.

V and J are TRBV7-8 and TRBJ2-7, with 7 bases identical to TRBD2. J gave up 5 bases and V 4 bases, and 11 bases lay outside the gene matches. CDR3 size: 15 residues. Germline assignment: CDR1 SGHVS and CDR2 FQNEAQ. The CDR3 here is CASSSDETSYHEQYF. The CDR3 DNA reads TGTGCCAGCAGCTCAGACGAGACTAGCTACCACGAGCAGTACTTC.